These 8 T cell receptor beta chains came from one sample sequenced in a study of response to subunit inactivated influenza vaccine. TCRdb analysed the RT-PCR reads with MiXCR anew, one entry per CDR3 protein. The top ten clones hold less than 7% of a sample with hundreds of thousands of distinct CDR3 sequences, around 13% of them seen once. Sample: PBMCs from blood, taken 14 to 15 days before vaccination. These receptors all come from a man aged 45 to 65 who received an inactivated influenza vaccine.

This clonotype was counted only a few times. V usage is TRBV7-9 and J usage is TRBJ2-1; 12 positions agree with TRBD2. The J segment lost 1 base and the V segment lost 4 bases, leaving 5 bases of the junction unmatched. CDR1 SEHNR and CDR2 FQNEAQ come from the germline V gene (reference sequence). This CDR3 contains 17 residues. The CDR3 loop reads CASSSLAGGRSYNEQFF. DNA of the CDR3: TGTGCCAGCAGCTCACTAGCGGGAGGTCGGTCCTACAATGAGCAGTTCTTC.

This clonotype was seen ten or more times. The rearrangement joins TRBV29-1 to TRBJ2-7; 8 nucleotides match TRBD2. Unmatched junction bases numbered 14, after V lost 3 bases and J lost 4 bases. The CDR3 contains 16 residues. Germline loops: CDR1 SQVTM, CDR2 ANQGSEA. In nucleotides, the CDR3 is TGCAGCGTTGATAGAGGTGGTTCTAGCGGGCAATACGAGCAGTACTTC. Encoded protein: CSVDRGGSSGQYEQYF.

This sequence joins TRBV7-9 and TRBJ1-1; TRBD1 aligns across 9 bases. CDR1 and CDR2 from the germline V gene are SEHNR and FQNEAQ (reference sequence). The CDR3 totals 14 residues. After removal of 4 bases from V and 7 bases from J, the junction contained 7 bases not matched to a gene. Here the CDR3 reads CASSSYDRGIEAFF. CDR3 sequence (DNA): TGTGCCAGCAGCTCCTACGACAGGGGGATTGAAGCTTTCTTT.

This clonotype was found many times. The chain uses TRBV10-1 and TRBJ2-7; 7 bases match TRBD1. Germline V lookup: CDR1 WNHNN, CDR2 SYGVQD (reference sequence). The length of the CDR3 is 16 residues. Losses at the gene ends were 6 bases for V and 5 bases for J; bases not matched to a gene: 16. The CDR3 nucleotides are TGCGCCAGCAGGTCATCTCCCGGGACAGCTTACGACGAGCAGTACTTC. This codes for CASRSSPGTAYDEQYF.

Turning to this clonotype: Since the CDR3 does not end with the conserved phenylalanine or tryptophan, this likely comes from a read error. The chain is built from TRBV7-2 and TRBJ1-2; D call uncertain. There are 14 residues in the CDR3. Per germline, CDR1 SGHTA and CDR2 FQGNSA. Between the trimmed V and J ends, which lost 1 base and 1 base, there was a span of 7 bases. In DNA form, the CDR3 reads TGTGCCAGCAGCTTAGGGGTCGATAACTATGGCTACACCCTC. Protein product: CASSLGVDNYGYTL.

The V and J genes are TRBV12-3 or TRBV12-4 and TRBJ1-5; the D gene is possibly TRBD1 (6 bases). CDR3 size: 15 residues. V lost 5 bases to trimming and J lost 6 bases, with 17 bases between them. CDR3 sequence reads: CASSSYGQLTQPQHF. Written as DNA, the CDR3 is TGTGCCAGCAGTAGTTACGGACAGCTTACTCAGCCCCAGCATTTT.

The chain joins TRBV14 to TRBJ2-5; the D is unclear. Germline loops: CDR1 SGHDN, CDR2 FVKESK. Trimming removed 2 bases from V and 1 base from J, with 8 bases in between. The CDR3 contains 14 residues. CDR3 region: CASSQQNAQETQYF. CDR3 nucleotide sequence: TGTGCCAGCAGCCAACAAAATGCCCAAGAGACCCAGTACTTC.

Only a few counts were recorded for this clonotype. V is TRBV4-1 and J is TRBJ1-4, with 7 bases matching TRBD1. V shed 2 bases and J 0 bases; nucleotides not matched to a gene: 6. Germline CDR1 is MGHRA and CDR2 is YSYEKL. The CDR3 covers 17 residues. The CDR3 nucleotides read TGCGCCAGCAGCCAAACAGGGGCAGGAGCAACTAATGAAAAACTGTTTTTT. It specifies CASSQTGAGATNEKLFF.